This T cell receptor (beta chain) is from a study of blood T cell repertoires in COVID-19. For the study at large: Samples of COVID-19 (acute and convalescent) were obtained from the United States, Italy and Spain. Nucleic acid was either cDNA or gDNA, and it came from T cells, B-cell-depleted T cells, or PBMCs.

In the original processing: Reference gene primer amplification in the assay estimated nucleated cell counts. The protocol was immunoSEQ multiplex PCR, while the TCRdb copy is restricted to in-frame clones and leaves out a portion. D and trimming were read from the DNA, whereas the V and J calls and clone size are those reported in that table. The sample includes a few hundred thousand clones, around nine tenths of them seen just once. Looked up from germline, CDR1 is SGHTA and CDR2 is FQGNSA. This CDR3 region has 14 residues. As to this clone: The junction shows a germline mismatch at one end, possibly a read error.

The gene calls are TRBV7-2 and TRBJ2-7; TRBD2 agrees at 10 bases. What was sequenced was peripheral blood. The sequence came from a woman aged 55-70 years with acute or convalescent COVID-19. CDR3 in amino acids: CASSLVSGGVSPTF. CDR3 DNA: TGTGCCAGCAGCTTAGTAAGCGGGGGGGTTTCCCCCACCTTC.